One T cell receptor (beta chain) is described in this entry. The antigen it binds to is not known. No much larger clone exists at a distance of one base, and base qualities are not known. Patients with a history of autoimmune disease or receiving systemic immunosuppression were excluded from the trial. Peripheral blood for TCR sequencing was collected from all dose cohorts at baseline, on cycle 4 day 1, and on cycle 7 day 1. Samples came from an open-label, multicenter, first-in-human phase I dose-escalation trial of ivuxolimab. The trial enrolled adults with locally advanced or metastatic head and neck squamous cell, hepatocellular, melanoma or renal cell carcinoma. Before TCR sequencing, CD4+ T cells and CD8+ T cells from peripheral blood were sorted into separate populations. This sample was taken from a study of OX40 agonist ivuxolimab in advanced cancers. Broadly, across the study: Ivuxolimab was an agonistic, fully human IgG2 monoclonal antibody directed against OX40 (CD134), a costimulatory receptor. Partial responses occurred in three dose-escalation patients: two with cutaneous melanoma and one with hepatocellular carcinoma. Among the roughly 50 dose-escalation patients, approximately 20 had hepatocellular carcinoma, about 15 melanoma, 9 renal cell carcinoma and 9 head and neck cancer. Intravenous ivuxolimab was administered to patients every 2 weeks at six dose levels: 0.01, 0.1, 0.3, 1.5, 3 and 10 mg/kg. The paper describes the monotherapy dose-escalation part (N of about 57 patients) of the phase I trial of ivuxolimab. The point of sequencing TCRbeta in the periphery was to test whether ivuxolimab changed TCR sequence diversity and drove clonal T-cell expansion. Prior anti-PD-1, anti-PD-L1 or anti-CTLA-4 therapy was permitted, and checkpoint inhibitors had been received by approximately 39% of dose-escalation patients. A male proportion of almost 85% and a mean age of 60 years, ranging from about 23 to 90, were recorded for the dose-escalation cohort. Broader findings and caveats from the paper: In the 0.1-3.0 mg/kg groups, partial responders had among the lowest normalized peripheral clonal expansion, particularly in CD8+ T cells. On average, CD8+ T cells showed more expanded clones than CD4+ T cells after ivuxolimab. Clonal expansion of both CD4+ and CD8+ blood T cells was observed from baseline to week 6 at doses 0.1 to 3.0 mg/kg. The antigen specificity of the clonally expanded peripheral T cells was not determined. Low levels of normalized T-cell clonal expansion were also shown by some nonresponding patients.

Genomic DNA was extracted from sorted cells for sequencing of the TCRbeta CDR3 region. The immunoSEQ Assay was used to sequence the TCRbeta CDR3 regions. The table comes from immuneACCESS by way of TCRdb, which keeps in-frame sequences with V and J called. Part of the clones is missing from these tables; in studies checked, under half for an unresolved V gene and the rest for unknown reasons. The sample contains 80,000 to 130,000 clones, 90% of them found a single time. About 0.29% of the sample is in the top ten clones. Relative to germline, V is missing 0 bases and J is missing 7 bases, with 3 bases of the junction outside any gene match. The CDR3 runs 15 amino acids, cysteine and phenylalanine included. Kept here is only the CDR3 DNA, which spans 45 bases and is read in frame from base 1. Taken from the germline V gene, the CDR1 and CDR2 loops are SGHRS and YFSETQ.

Recombination joined TRBV5-1 with TRBJ2-1; the junction holds 11 bases that match TRBD2. The receptor was derived from an adult with an advanced solid tumor such as melanoma, head and neck, liver or kidney cancer. The sequences come from CD4+ or CD8+ T cells sorted from blood, collected in a trial of the OX40 agonist ivuxolimab. This receptor carries the CDR3 CASSLATSGVNEQFF. At the DNA level, the sequence is TGCGCCAGCAGCTTGGCGACTAGCGGGGTGAATGAGCAGTTCTTC.